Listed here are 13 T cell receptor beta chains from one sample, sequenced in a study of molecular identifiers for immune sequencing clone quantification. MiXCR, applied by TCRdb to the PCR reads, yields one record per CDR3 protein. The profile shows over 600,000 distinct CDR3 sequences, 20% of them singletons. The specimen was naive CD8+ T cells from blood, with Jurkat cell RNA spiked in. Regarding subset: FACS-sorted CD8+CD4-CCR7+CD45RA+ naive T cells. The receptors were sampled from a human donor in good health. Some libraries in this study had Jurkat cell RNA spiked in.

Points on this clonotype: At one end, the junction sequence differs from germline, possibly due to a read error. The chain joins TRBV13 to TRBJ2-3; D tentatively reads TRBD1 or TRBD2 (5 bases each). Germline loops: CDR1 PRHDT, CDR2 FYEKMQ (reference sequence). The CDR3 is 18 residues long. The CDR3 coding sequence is TGTGCCGGCAGTGGACCCCCTGGGGCCATTTTAAGCGGAGATACGCAGTATTTT. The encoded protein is CAGSGPPGAILSGDTQYF. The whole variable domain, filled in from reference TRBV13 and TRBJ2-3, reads AAGVIQSPRHLIKEKRETATLKCYPIPRHDTVYWYQQGPGQDPQFLISFYEKMQSDKGSIPDRFSAQQFSDYHSELNMSSLELGDSALYFCAGSGPPGAILSGDTQYFGPGTRLTVL.

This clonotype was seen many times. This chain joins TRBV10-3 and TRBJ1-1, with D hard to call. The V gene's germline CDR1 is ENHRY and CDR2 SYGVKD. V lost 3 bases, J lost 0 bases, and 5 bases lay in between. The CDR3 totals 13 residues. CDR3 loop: CAISDSMNTEAFF. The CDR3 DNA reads TGTGCCATCAGTGACAGCATGAACACTGAAGCTTTCTTT.

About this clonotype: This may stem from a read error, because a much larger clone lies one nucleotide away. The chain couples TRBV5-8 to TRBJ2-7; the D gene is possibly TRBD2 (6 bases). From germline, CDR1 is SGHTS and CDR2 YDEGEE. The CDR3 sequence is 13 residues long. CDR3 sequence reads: CAGSFGGSDEQYF. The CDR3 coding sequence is TGTGCCGGCAGCTTCGGGGGTTCCGACGAGCAGTACTTC. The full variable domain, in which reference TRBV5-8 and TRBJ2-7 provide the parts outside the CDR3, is EAGVTQSPTHLIKTRGQQATLRCSPISGHTSVYWYQQALGLGLQFLLWYDEGEERNRGNFPPRFSGRQFPNYSSELNVNALELEDSALYLCAGSFGGSDEQYFGPGTRLTVT.

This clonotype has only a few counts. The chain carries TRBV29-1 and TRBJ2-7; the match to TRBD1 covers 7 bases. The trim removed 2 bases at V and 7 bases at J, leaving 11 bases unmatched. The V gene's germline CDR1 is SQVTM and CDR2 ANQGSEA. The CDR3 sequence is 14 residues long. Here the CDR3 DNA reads TGCAGCGTTGAAATAGGGGACAGTCTTATTGAGCAGTACTTC. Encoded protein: CSVEIGDSLIEQYF.

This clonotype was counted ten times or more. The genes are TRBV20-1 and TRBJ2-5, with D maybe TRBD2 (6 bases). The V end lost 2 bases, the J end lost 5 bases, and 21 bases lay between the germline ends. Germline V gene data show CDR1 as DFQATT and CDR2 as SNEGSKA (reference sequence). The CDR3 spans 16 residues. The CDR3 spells CSARPSRLVRMETQYF. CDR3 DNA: TGCAGTGCTAGACCTTCCCGACTAGTTCGCATGGAGACCCAGTACTTC.

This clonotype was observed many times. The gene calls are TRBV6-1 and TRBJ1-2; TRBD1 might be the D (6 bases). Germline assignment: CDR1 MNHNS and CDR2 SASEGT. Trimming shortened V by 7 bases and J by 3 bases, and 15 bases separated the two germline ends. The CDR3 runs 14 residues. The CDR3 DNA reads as TGTGCCAGCATCAGAGGGGGAACTGACTATGGCTACACCTTC. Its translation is CASIRGGTDYGYTF.

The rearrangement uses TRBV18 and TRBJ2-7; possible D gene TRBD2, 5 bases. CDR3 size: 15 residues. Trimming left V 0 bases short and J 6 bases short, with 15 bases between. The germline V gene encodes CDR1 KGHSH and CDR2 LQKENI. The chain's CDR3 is CASSPPYLEGPEQYF. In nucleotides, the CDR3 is TGTGCCAGCTCACCACCTTACCTAGAGGGTCCCGAGCAGTACTTC.

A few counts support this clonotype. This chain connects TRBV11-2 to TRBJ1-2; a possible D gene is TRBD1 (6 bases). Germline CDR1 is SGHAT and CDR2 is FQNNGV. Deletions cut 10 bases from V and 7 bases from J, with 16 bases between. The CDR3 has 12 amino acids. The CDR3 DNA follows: TGTGCCACCTTCAGGGGCGGGTTTGGCTACACCTTC. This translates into CATFRGGFGYTF.

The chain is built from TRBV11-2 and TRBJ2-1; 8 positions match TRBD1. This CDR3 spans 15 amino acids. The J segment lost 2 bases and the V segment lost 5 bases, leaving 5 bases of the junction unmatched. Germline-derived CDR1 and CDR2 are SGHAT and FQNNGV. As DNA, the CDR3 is TGTGCCAGCAGCATACGACAGGGGCCCTACAATGAGCAGTTCTTC. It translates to CASSIRQGPYNEQFF.

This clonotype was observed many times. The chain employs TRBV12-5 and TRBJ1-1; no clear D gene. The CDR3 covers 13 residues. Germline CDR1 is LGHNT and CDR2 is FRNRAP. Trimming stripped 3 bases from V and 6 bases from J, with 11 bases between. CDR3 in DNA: TGTGCTAGTGGTTTATTTGGAGCTCCTGAAGCTTTCTTT. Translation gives CASGLFGAPEAFF.

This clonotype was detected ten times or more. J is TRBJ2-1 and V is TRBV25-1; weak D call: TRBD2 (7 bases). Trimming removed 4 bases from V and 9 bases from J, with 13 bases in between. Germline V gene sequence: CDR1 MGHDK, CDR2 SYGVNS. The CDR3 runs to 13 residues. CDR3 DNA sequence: TGTGCCAGCAGTGTAGGGGGGGCAGGTGAGCAGTTCTTC. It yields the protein CASSVGGAGEQFF.

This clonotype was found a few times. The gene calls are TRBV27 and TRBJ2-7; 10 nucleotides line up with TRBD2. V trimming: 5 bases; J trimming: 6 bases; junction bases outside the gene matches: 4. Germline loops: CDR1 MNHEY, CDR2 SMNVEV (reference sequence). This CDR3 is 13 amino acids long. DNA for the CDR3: TGTGCCAGCAGTCCCGGGACTAGCGCCGAGCAGTACTTC. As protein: CASSPGTSAEQYF.

The CDR3 here is CASSYGLAGVYATQYF. CDR3 nucleotides: TGTGCCAGCAGTTACGGACTAGCGGGAGTCTATGCAACCCAGTACTTC. V and J are TRBV6-5 and TRBJ2-5, with 13 bases aligning to TRBD2. With V trimmed by 2 bases and J by 8 bases, 8 bases remained unmatched. In germline, CDR1 is MNHEY, CDR2 SVGAGI. The CDR3 extends over 16 amino acids.